Below, 9 T cell receptor beta chains from the same sample are listed, as sequenced in a study of T cells in localized non-small cell lung cancer. Sequenced by immunoSEQ multiplex PCR; TCRdb stores in-frame clones only, minus some. The table includes roughly 20,000 clones, 85% to 90% detected once. Sequencing used peripheral blood, obtained before any cancer treatment. The receptors come from a male donor at least 60 years old with stage I lung adenocarcinoma.

DNA of the CDR3: TGTGCCAGCAGTGTCGGAGGGAGGGAGACCCAGTACTTC. This encodes CASSVGGRETQYF. V gene TRBV2 combines with J gene TRBJ2-5; D is perhaps TRBD2 (6 bases). V lost 4 bases and J lost 5, with 11 bases in between. The CDR3 has 13 amino acids. Per germline, CDR1 SNHLY and CDR2 FYNNEI. The full variable domain, its missing parts supplied by reference TRBV2 and TRBJ2-5, is EPEVTQTPSHQVTQMGQEVILRCVPISNHLYFYWYRQILGQKVEFLVSFYNNEISEKSEIFDDQFSVERPDGSNFTLKIRSTKLEDSAMYFCASSVGGRETQYFGPGTRLLVL.

The CDR3 DNA sequence: TGTGCCAGCAGCGTAAAACAGGTGGGGAGGGGCGAGCAGTACTTC. Translation gives CASSVKQVGRGEQYF. The chain employs TRBV9 and TRBJ2-7; 7 bases match TRBD2. Germline V gene lookup returns CDR1 SGDLS and CDR2 YYNGEE. CDR3 length equals 15 residues. The V segment lost 1 base and the J segment 6 bases; nucleotides outside the gene matches: 10. Complete variable domain (other parts from reference TRBV9 and TRBJ2-7): DSGVTQTPKHLITATGQRVTLRCSPRSGDLSVYWYQQSLDQGLQFLIQYYNGEERAKGNILERFSAQQFPDLHSELNLSSLELGDSALYFCASSVKQVGRGEQYFGPGTRLTVT.

The genes are TRBV5-1 and TRBJ1-1; D ambiguous. CDR3 length: 13 amino acids. V gave up 0 bases and J gave up 5 bases, with 8 bases separating them. Germline CDR1 reads SGHRS; CDR2 reads YFSETQ. CDR3 residues: CASSLDIMTEAFF. The CDR3 DNA reads TGCGCCAGCAGCTTGGATATTATGACTGAAGCTTTCTTT.

V and J are TRBV18 and TRBJ1-1; TRBD1 agrees at 7 bases. Germline assignment: CDR1 KGHSH and CDR2 LQKENI. V trimming: 6 bases; J trimming: 6 bases; junction bases outside the gene matches: 4. CDR3 length: 12 amino acids. The CDR3 DNA follows: TGTGCCAGCTCGCGACAGGGACCTGAAGCTTTCTTT. Protein sequence: CASSRQGPEAFF.

The chain employs TRBV5-6 and TRBJ1-2; no clear D gene. The CDR3 runs 13 residues. V lost 5 bases and J lost 4, with 12 bases in between. Germline V gives CDR1 SGHDT, CDR2 YYEEEE. DNA of the CDR3: TGTGCCAGCAGTCCTCTCGGTGCCTATGGCTACACCTTC. This codes for CASSPLGAYGYTF.

This clone was recorded only once. The chain recombines TRBV5-1 with TRBJ2-1; the match to TRBD1 covers 10 bases. From germline, CDR1 is SGHRS and CDR2 YFSETQ. V shed 2 bases, J shed 8 bases, and the junction held 7 bases outside the gene matches. The length of the CDR3 is 15 residues. The CDR3 DNA reads TGCGCCAGCAGCTTTAGGGGACAGGGGATCGATGAGCAGTTCTTC. Translation gives CASSFRGQGIDEQFF. Filled out from reference TRBV5-1 and TRBJ2-1, the complete variable domain reads KAGVTQTPRYLIKTRGQQVTLSCSPISGHRSVSWYQQTPGQGLQFLFEYFSETQRNKGNFPGRFSGRQFSNSRSEMNVSTLELGDSALYLCASSFRGQGIDEQFFGPGTRLTVL.

In nucleotides, the CDR3 is TGCAGCGTTGCGGAGGGGGCTTTTGGAAACACCATATATTTT. Its protein is CSVAEGAFGNTIYF. The chain links TRBV29-1 to TRBJ1-3, with TRBD1 matching 7 bases. Germline loops: CDR1 SQVTM, CDR2 ANQGSEA. V was pared by 4 bases and J by 3 bases, with 6 bases of the junction left unmatched. The CDR3 is 14 residues long.

As for this clone: Sequence at one end of the junction differs from germline and may be a read error. The CDR3 nucleotides read TGTACCAGCAGCCCTAGCGGGGCCGGGAATGAGCAGTTCTTC. It translates to CTSSPSGAGNEQFF. The chain has TRBV7-9 and TRBJ2-1; 9 positions agree with TRBD2. The CDR3 length is 14 residues. Germline assignment: CDR1 SEHNR and CDR2 FQNEAQ (reference sequence).

The J gene is TRBJ1-4, the V gene TRBV15; D not resolved. Germline assignment: CDR1 LNHNV and CDR2 YYDKDF (reference sequence). Trimming cost V 0 bases and J 2 bases, with 4 bases left between them. The CDR3 has 14 amino acids. In DNA, the CDR3 is TGTGCCACCAGCAGAGATATGACTAATGAAAAACTGTTTTTT. Translation gives CATSRDMTNEKLFF.